These 20 T cell receptor beta chains were all obtained from the same sample, sequenced in a study of blood T cell repertoires in COVID-19. Some clones are missing from TCRdb's copy, which holds only in-frame ones; the method was immunoSEQ multiplex PCR. The table lists 90,000 to 120,000 clones, 87% of them singletons, with over 12% in the top ten. The sequencing sample was made of peripheral blood. These receptors came from a man in his forties or fifties with acute or convalescent COVID-19.

The chain carries TRBV9 and TRBJ2-1; TRBD2 aligns across 9 bases. The CDR3 covers 18 residues. The V and J ends lost 4 bases and 6 bases, in that order; junction bases with no gene match: 17. Germline loops: CDR1 SGDLS, CDR2 YYNGEE. CDR3 loop: CASSSGISGRLIPNEQFF. The CDR3 coding sequence is TGTGCCAGCAGCTCGGGGATTAGCGGGAGACTCATCCCCAATGAGCAGTTCTTC.

This chain uses TRBV28 with TRBJ1-2; D remains unclear. This CDR3 spans 14 amino acids. The germline V gene encodes CDR1 MDHEN and CDR2 SYDVKM. V dropped 8 bases and J dropped 0 bases, with 13 bases sitting between them. CDR3 nucleotides: TGTGCCAGCGCGCGACGGAGTACTAACTATGGCTACACCTTC. It codes for CASARRSTNYGYTF.

This clone was counted a single time. The chain recombines TRBV4-1 with TRBJ2-7; TRBD1 matches 8 bases. This CDR3 comprises 15 residues. Germline CDR1 and CDR2: MGHRA and YSYEKL. The junction had 8 bases not matched to a gene; V was cut back by 0 bases and J by 7 bases. The CDR3, as DNA: TGCGCCAGCAGCCAAGAAGGGGCAGGGGGCGGGGAGCAGTACTTC. It translates to CASSQEGAGGGEQYF.

The J gene is TRBJ2-1, the V gene TRBV3-1 (or the pseudogene TRBV3-2); D perhaps matches TRBD1 (5 bases). The germline V gene encodes CDR1 LGHDT and CDR2 YNNKEL (reference sequence). The V end was cut by 4 bases, the J end by 7 bases, with 11 bases between. The CDR3 is made up of 13 amino acids. CDR3 sequence: CASSRLQGNEQFF. The CDR3 region has the DNA TGTGCCAGCAGCCGTCTCCAGGGTAATGAGCAGTTCTTC.

This chain joins TRBV28 and TRBJ2-1; 8 bases map to TRBD2. The germline CDR1 and CDR2 sequences are MDHEN and SYDVKM. V lost 4 bases, J lost 4 bases, and 9 bases stayed unmatched. The length of the CDR3 is 16 residues. CDR3 in amino acids: CASSSPGAGGYNEQFF. The CDR3 DNA reads as TGTGCCAGCAGTTCCCCGGGGGCGGGAGGTTACAATGAGCAGTTCTTC.

The rearrangement uses TRBV4-2 and TRBJ2-1, with D unresolved. The CDR3 spans 20 residues. Per germline, CDR1 LGHNA and CDR2 YNFKEQ. With 2 bases removed from V and 4 bases from J, the gap between germline ends came to 27 bases. The CDR3 is CASSQPRLGGSRSYYNEQFF. The CDR3 region has the DNA TGTGCCAGCAGCCAACCCCGACTGGGTGGTAGCCGGTCCTATTACAATGAGCAGTTCTTC.

CDR3 protein: CASSLRRGRETQYF. DNA for the CDR3: TGTGCCAGCAGCTTAAGGAGGGGGCGAGAGACCCAGTACTTC. The V call is TRBV7-7, the J call TRBJ2-5, with a weak D call TRBD1 (7 bases). Germline CDR1 is SSHAT and CDR2 is FNYEAQ (reference sequence). V was pared by 2 bases and J by 4 bases, with 11 bases between. The CDR3 loop spans 14 amino acids.

This chain uses TRBV20-1 with TRBJ1-1, with D maybe TRBD1 (6 bases). The CDR3 extends over 13 amino acids. Deletions cut 3 bases from V and 3 bases from J, with 11 bases between. CDR1 is DFQATT, CDR2 SNEGSKA, per germline (reference sequence). CDR3 protein: CSASGDTYTEAFF. CDR3 nucleotides: TGCAGTGCTAGTGGGGACACTTACACTGAAGCTTTCTTT.

In regard to this clone: The sample carries other DNA sequences with the same CDR3. This chain uses TRBV11-2 with TRBJ2-7; D is perhaps TRBD1 (5 bases). The germline V and J ends were trimmed by 1 base and 4 bases, with 11 bases remaining between them. The germline gives CDR1 SGHAT, CDR2 FQNNGV. The CDR3 is 14 residues long. The CDR3: CASSLGTLTYEQYF. The CDR3 nucleotides read TGTGCCAGCAGCTTAGGGACACTCACTTACGAGCAGTACTTC. The full variable domain, in which reference TRBV11-2 and TRBJ2-7 provide the parts outside the CDR3, is EAGVAQSPRYKIIEKRQSVAFWCNPISGHATLYWYQQILGQGPKLLIQFQNNGVVDDSQLPKDRFSAERLKGVDSTLKIQPAKLEDSAVYLCASSLGTLTYEQYFGPGTRLTVT.

V gene TRBV5-6 combines with J gene TRBJ1-6; no clear D gene. The CDR3 sequence is 12 residues long. V was clipped by 5 bases and J by 12 bases, with 12 bases between them. Germline V lookup: CDR1 SGHDT, CDR2 YYEEEE. In DNA, the CDR3 is TGTGCCAGCAGTACTAGAATTGGACCCCTCCACTTT. As protein: CASSTRIGPLHF.

The CDR3, as DNA: TGTGCCAGCAGCTTGGGTGGGCAGGGCGTCACCTATGGCTACACCTTC. Encoded protein: CASSLGGQGVTYGYTF. V usage is TRBV7-2 and J usage is TRBJ1-2, with a possible D match to TRBD1 (5 bases). The V end was cut by 3 bases, the J end by 4 bases, with 18 bases between. Looked up from germline, CDR1 is SGHTA and CDR2 is FQGNSA. The CDR3 runs to 16 residues.

The CDR3 coding sequence is TGTGCCAGCAGCTCGGACAGGGGAACCTACGAGCAGTACTTC. It translates to CASSSDRGTYEQYF. The rearrangement links TRBV13 to TRBJ2-7; 9 positions match TRBD1. Germline V gives CDR1 PRHDT, CDR2 FYEKMQ (reference sequence). The CDR3 loop spans 14 amino acids. V shed 4 bases, J shed 2 bases, and the junction held 3 bases outside the gene matches.

The CDR3 reads CAWSVQGAKTQYF. The CDR3 coding sequence is TGTGCCTGGAGTGTACAGGGGGCGAAGACCCAGTACTTC. V gene TRBV30 combines with J gene TRBJ2-5; the match to TRBD1 covers 9 bases. Germline CDR1 reads GTSNPN; CDR2 reads SVGIG (reference sequence). V trimming: 0 bases; J trimming: 6 bases; junction bases outside the gene matches: 2. The CDR3 runs 13 residues.

In its sample, this clone ranks as medium-sized. The rearrangement joins TRBV19 to TRBJ2-1; the match to TRBD2 covers 7 bases. CDR1 and CDR2 (germline): LNHDA, SQIVND (reference sequence). This CDR3 is built from 16 residues. Losses at the gene ends were 3 bases for V and 7 bases for J; bases not matched to a gene: 12. DNA for the CDR3: TGTGCCAGTAGTATTAGGGCGGGAGCCCTGGGGAATGAGCAGTTCTTC. This gives the protein CASSIRAGALGNEQFF.

V usage is TRBV28 and J usage is TRBJ1-1; D gene ambiguous. This CDR3 has 12 residues. V gave up 2 bases and J gave up 4 bases, with 5 bases separating them. Germline V gene sequence: CDR1 MDHEN, CDR2 SYDVKM. The chain's CDR3 is CASSLIRTEAFF. The CDR3 DNA sequence: TGTGCCAGCAGTTTAATCCGCACTGAAGCTTTCTTT.

The CDR3 loop is CASSEAGGTEAFF. In DNA form, the CDR3 reads TGCGCCAGCAGTGAGGCGGGAGGAACTGAAGCTTTCTTT. The rearrangement links TRBV10-1 to TRBJ1-1, with unresolved D. V was shortened by 2 bases and J by 5 bases, with 9 bases between the two germline ends. CDR1 and CDR2 (germline): WNHNN, SYGVQD (reference sequence). The CDR3 spans 13 residues.

This sequence joins TRBV12-3 or TRBV12-4 and TRBJ2-1, with D perhaps matching TRBD2 (6 bases). V lost 6 bases, J lost 6 bases, and 12 bases lay in between. The length of the CDR3 is 13 residues. CDR3 in amino acids: CASSLGLFNEQFF. The CDR3 coding sequence is TGTGCCAGCAGCCTGGGACTTTTCAATGAGCAGTTCTTC.

The chain recombines TRBV5-1 with TRBJ2-7; 8 nucleotides match TRBD1. Trimming took 2 bases from V and 4 from J; bases not matched to a gene: 5. This CDR3 spans 14 amino acids. From germline, CDR1 is SGHRS and CDR2 YFSETQ. In DNA, the CDR3 is TGCGCCAGCAGCTTAAGGACAGGGCCTTACGAGCAGTACTTC. As protein: CASSLRTGPYEQYF.

The V gene is TRBV4-1, the J gene TRBJ1-2, with 7 bases that match TRBD1. Germline CDR1 reads MGHRA; CDR2 reads YSYEKL. This CDR3 spans 16 amino acids. With V trimmed by 1 base and J by 6 bases, 11 bases remained unmatched. CDR3 loop: CASSQGHRQGWDGYTF. CDR3 nucleotides: TGCGCCAGCAGCCAAGGCCATCGACAGGGCTGGGATGGCTACACCTTC.

The genes are TRBV10-3 and TRBJ2-1; 10 positions match TRBD1. The CDR3 is made up of 15 amino acids. V was pared by 8 bases and J by 6 bases, with 10 bases of the junction left unmatched. Germline V CDR1 and CDR2: ENHRY, SYGVKD. Here the CDR3 DNA reads TGTGCCATCGCAAACCGGGACAGGGGATCCAATGAGCAGTTCTTC. Protein sequence: CAIANRDRGSNEQFF.